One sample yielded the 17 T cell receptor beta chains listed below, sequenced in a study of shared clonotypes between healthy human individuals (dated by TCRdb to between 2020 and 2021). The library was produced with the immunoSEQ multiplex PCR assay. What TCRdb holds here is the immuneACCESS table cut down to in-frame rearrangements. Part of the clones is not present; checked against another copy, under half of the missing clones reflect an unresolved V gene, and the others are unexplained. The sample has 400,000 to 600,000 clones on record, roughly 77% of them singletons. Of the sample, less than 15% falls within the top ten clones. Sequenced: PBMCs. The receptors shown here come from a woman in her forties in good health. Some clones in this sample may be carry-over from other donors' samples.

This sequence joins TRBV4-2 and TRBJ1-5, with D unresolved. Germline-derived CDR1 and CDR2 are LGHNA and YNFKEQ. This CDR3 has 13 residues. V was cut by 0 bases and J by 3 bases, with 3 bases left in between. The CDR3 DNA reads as TGTGCCAGCAGCCAAGATGCCAATCAGCCCCAGCATTTT. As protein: CASSQDANQPQHF.

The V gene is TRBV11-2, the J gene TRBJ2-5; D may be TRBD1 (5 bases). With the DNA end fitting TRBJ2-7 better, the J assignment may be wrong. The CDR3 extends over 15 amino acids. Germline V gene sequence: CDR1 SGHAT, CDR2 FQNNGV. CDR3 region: CASSLDPGQSYEQYF. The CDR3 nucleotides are TGTGCCAGCAGCTTAGATCCAGGGCAGTCCTACGAGCAGTACTTC.

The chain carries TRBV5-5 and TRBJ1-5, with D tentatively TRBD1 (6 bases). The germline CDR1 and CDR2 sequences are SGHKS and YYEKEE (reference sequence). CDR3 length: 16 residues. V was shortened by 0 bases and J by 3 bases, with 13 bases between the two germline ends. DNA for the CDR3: TGTGCCAGCAGCTTGGGGACGGGGACACACAATCAGCCCCAGCATTTT. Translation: CASSLGTGTHNQPQHF.

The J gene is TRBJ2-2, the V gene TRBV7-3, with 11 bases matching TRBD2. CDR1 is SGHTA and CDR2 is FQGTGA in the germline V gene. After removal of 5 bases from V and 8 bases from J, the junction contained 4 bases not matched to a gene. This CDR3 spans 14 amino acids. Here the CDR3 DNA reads TGTGCCAGCAGCGAGACTAGCGGGACAGGGGAGCTGTTTTTT. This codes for CASSETSGTGELFF.

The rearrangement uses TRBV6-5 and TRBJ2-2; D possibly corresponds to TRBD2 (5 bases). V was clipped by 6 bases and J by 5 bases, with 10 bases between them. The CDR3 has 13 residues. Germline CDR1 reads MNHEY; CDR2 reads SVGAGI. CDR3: CASRWTGTGELFF. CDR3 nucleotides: TGTGCCAGCAGGTGGACGGGGACCGGGGAGCTGTTTTTT.

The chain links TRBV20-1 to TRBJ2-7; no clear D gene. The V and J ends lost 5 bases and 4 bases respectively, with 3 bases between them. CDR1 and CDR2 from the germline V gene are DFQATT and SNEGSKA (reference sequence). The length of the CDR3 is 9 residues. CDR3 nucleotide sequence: TGCAGTGCTGGGTACGAGCAGTACTTC. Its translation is CSAGYEQYF.

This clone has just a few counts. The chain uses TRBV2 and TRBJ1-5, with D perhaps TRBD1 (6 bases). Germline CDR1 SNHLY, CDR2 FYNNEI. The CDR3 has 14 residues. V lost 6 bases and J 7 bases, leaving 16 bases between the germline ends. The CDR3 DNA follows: TGTGCCAGCAGCGTACAGGGTTTGGCGCAGCCCCAGCATTTT. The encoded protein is CASSVQGLAQPQHF.

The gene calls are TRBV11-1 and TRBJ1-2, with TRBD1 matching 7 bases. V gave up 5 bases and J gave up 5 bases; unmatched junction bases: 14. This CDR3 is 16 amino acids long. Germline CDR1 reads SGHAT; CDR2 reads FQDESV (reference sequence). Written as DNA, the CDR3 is TGTGCCAGCAGCAAGACGAACAGGGACAGTAGGTATGGCTACACCTTC. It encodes CASSKTNRDSRYGYTF.

The CDR3 is CASSRNSGLGVEQYF. The CDR3 DNA reads TGTGCCAGCTCAAGAAATTCCGGTCTGGGAGTGGAGCAGTACTTC. The chain has TRBV18 and TRBJ2-7; TRBD2 might be the D (5 bases). Trimming shortened V by 5 bases and J by 7 bases, and 21 bases separated the two germline ends. Germline lookup yields CDR1 KGHSH and CDR2 LQKENI. The CDR3 totals 15 residues.

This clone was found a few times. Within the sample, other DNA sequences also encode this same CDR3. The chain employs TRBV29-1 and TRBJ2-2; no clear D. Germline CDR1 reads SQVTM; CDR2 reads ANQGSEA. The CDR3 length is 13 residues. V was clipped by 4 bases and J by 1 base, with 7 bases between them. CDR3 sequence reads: CSVGGGNTGELFF. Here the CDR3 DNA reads TGCAGCGTTGGTGGCGGGAACACCGGGGAGCTGTTTTTT.

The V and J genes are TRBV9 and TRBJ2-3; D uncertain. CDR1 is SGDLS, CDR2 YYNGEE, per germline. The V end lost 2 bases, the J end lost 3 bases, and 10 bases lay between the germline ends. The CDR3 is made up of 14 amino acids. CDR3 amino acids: CASSVLGGTDTQYF. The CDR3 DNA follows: TGTGCCAGCAGCGTCCTTGGCGGAACAGATACGCAGTATTTT.

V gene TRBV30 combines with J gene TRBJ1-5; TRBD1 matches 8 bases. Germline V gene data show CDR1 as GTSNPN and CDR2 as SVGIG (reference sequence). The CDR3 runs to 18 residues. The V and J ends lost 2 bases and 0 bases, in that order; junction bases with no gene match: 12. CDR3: CAWSTPGQALYSNQPQHF. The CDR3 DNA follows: TGTGCCTGGAGTACGCCGGGACAGGCACTCTATAGCAATCAGCCCCAGCATTTT.

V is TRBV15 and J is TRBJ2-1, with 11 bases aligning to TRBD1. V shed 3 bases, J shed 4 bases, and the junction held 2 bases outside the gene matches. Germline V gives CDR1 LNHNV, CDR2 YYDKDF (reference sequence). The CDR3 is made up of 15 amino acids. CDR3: CATSRDRGPYNEQFF. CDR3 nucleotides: TGTGCCACCAGCAGGGACAGGGGGCCATACAATGAGCAGTTCTTC.

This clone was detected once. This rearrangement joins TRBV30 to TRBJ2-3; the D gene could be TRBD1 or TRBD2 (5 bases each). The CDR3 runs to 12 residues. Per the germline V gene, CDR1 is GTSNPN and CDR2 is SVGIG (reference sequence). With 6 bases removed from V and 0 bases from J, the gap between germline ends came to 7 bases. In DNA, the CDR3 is TGTGCCTGCGGGGCTAGCACAGATACGCAGTATTTT. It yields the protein CACGASTDTQYF. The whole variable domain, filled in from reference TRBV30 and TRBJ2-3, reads SQTIHQWPATLVQPVGSPLSLECTVEGTSNPNLYWYRQAAGRGLQLLFYSVGIGQISSEVPQNLSASRPQDRQFILSSKKLLLSDSGFYLCACGASTDTQYFGPGTRLTVL.

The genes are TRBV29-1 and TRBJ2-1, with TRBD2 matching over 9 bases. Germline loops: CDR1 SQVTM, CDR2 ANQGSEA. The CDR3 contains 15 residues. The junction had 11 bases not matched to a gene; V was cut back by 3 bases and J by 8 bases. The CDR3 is CSVEWGSGRGDEQFF. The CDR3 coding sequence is TGCAGCGTTGAGTGGGGTAGCGGGAGAGGCGATGAGCAGTTCTTC.

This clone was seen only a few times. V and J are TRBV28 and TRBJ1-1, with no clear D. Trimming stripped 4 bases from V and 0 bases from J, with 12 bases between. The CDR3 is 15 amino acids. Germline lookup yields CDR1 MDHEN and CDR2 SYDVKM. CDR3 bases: TGTGCCAGCAGTTCCCAAGGACGGGTGAACACTGAAGCTTTCTTT. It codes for CASSSQGRVNTEAFF.

The chain's CDR3 is CASSAGGNANEQFF. The CDR3 coding sequence is TGCGCCAGCAGTGCCGGCGGGAATGCGAATGAGCAGTTCTTC. J is TRBJ2-1 and V is TRBV10-1; D is possibly TRBD2 (6 bases). The germline V gene has CDR1 WNHNN and CDR2 SYGVQD (reference sequence). V gave up 4 bases and J gave up 7 bases, with 14 bases separating them. This CDR3 spans 14 amino acids.